The 14 T cell receptor beta chains below come from one sample, sequenced in a study of blood T cell repertoires in COVID-19. Assay used: immunoSEQ multiplex PCR; TCRdb lists only in-frame clones, some missing. The sample contains 200,000 to 250,000 clones, 75% to 90% of which appear only once. The sample was PBMCs or T cells enriched from blood (not recorded which). These receptors all come from a woman aged 25-40 years who had recovered from COVID-19.

The V call is TRBV11-1, the J call TRBJ2-6; D unresolved. Germline loops: CDR1 SGHAT, CDR2 FQDESV (reference sequence). Trimming took off 6 bases at V and 0 bases at J, with 12 bases between the two ends. This CDR3 comprises 16 residues. The DNA of the CDR3 is TGTGCCAGCAGAGCAGGTACCCGCTCTGGGGCCAACGTCCTGACTTTC. Its protein is CASRAGTRSGANVLTF.

The CDR3, as DNA: TGTGCCAGCAGTGAAGCCGGGACAGGGGCCGGGTATACGCAGTATTTT. It translates to CASSEAGTGAGYTQYF. This chain links TRBV6-1 with TRBJ2-3, with 10 bases lining up with TRBD1. The germline V gene has CDR1 MNHNS and CDR2 SASEGT. V lost 0 bases and J lost 7; bases outside the gene matches: 7. This CDR3 contains 16 residues.

This clone is a singleton in its sample. CDR3 nucleotide sequence: TGTGCCAGCAGCTGGGGGGAAGATCAGCCCCAGCATTTT. Translating gives CASSWGEDQPQHF. The chain recombines TRBV12-3 or TRBV12-4 with TRBJ1-5; D is perhaps TRBD1 (5 bases). Trimming cost V 6 bases and J 5 bases, with 11 bases left between them. The CDR3 runs to 13 residues.

The rearrangement joins TRBV21-1 to TRBJ1-6. TRBV21-1 is a documented pseudogene. The length of the CDR3 is 16 residues. CDR3 protein: CASSPPREELNSPLHF. DNA of the CDR3: TGTGCCAGCAGCCCTCCGAGAGAGGAACTTAATTCACCCCTCCACTTT.

The gene calls are TRBV6-1 and TRBJ1-2; possibly TRBD1 for D (5 bases). CDR3 size: 13 residues. Trimming cost V 2 bases and J 8 bases, with 12 bases left between them. Germline V lookup: CDR1 MNHNS, CDR2 SASEGT. This CDR3 reads CASSEYRRQGYTF. CDR3 DNA: TGTGCCAGCAGTGAATACAGGCGGCAGGGCTACACCTTC.

This chain links TRBV30 with TRBJ2-1; the D gene is possibly TRBD1 (6 bases). The V and J ends lost 0 bases and 7 bases respectively, with 10 bases between them. The CDR3 has 13 residues. CDR1 GTSNPN and CDR2 SVGIG come from the germline V gene (reference sequence). The DNA of the CDR3 is TGTGCCTGGAGTGTAGTAGGGGGTAATGAGCAGTTCTTC. Its translation: CAWSVVGGNEQFF.

The chain couples TRBV19 to TRBJ1-1; D possibly corresponds to TRBD1 (5 bases). Between the trimmed V and J ends, which lost 11 bases and 0 bases, there was a span of 16 bases. From germline, CDR1 is LNHDA and CDR2 SQIVND (reference sequence). The length of the CDR3 is 14 residues. Here the CDR3 DNA reads TGTGCCGCTTGCTCGGGGGGGATGAACACTGAAGCTTTCTTT. Protein: CAACSGGMNTEAFF.

This rearrangement joins TRBV7-2 to TRBJ1-2; D not resolved. The CDR3 is 12 residues long. Trimming left V 7 bases short and J 13 bases short, with 19 bases between. Germline lookup yields CDR1 SGHTA and CDR2 FQGNSA. Here the CDR3 reads CASTLIGQALTF. The CDR3 DNA is TGTGCCAGCACCCTAATTGGGCAGGCTCTCACCTTC.

The J gene is TRBJ1-1, the V gene TRBV28; D remains ambiguous. V shed 2 bases and J shed 4 bases, with 11 bases lying between them. This CDR3 is 14 amino acids long. The germline V gene encodes CDR1 MDHEN and CDR2 SYDVKM. The CDR3 DNA is TGTGCCAGCAGTTTACCTGTGGCTCGCACTGAAGCTTTCTTT. This gives the protein CASSLPVARTEAFF.

The chain employs TRBV4-2 and TRBJ1-3, with a tentative D call TRBD1 (6 bases). This CDR3 is 15 amino acids long. V gave up 0 bases and J gave up 4 bases, with 10 bases separating them. Germline V gene lookup returns CDR1 LGHNA and CDR2 YNFKEQ. The DNA for the CDR3 is TGTGCCAGCAGCCAAGATCTAACAGGGGGAAACACCATATATTTT. Residues: CASSQDLTGGNTIYF.

CDR3 DNA: TGTGCCAGTAGTATAGATCAGACTGCACGGACAGGGGGTTATAGCAATCAGCCCCAGCATTTT. The encoded protein is CASSIDQTARTGGYSNQPQHF. This sequence joins TRBV19 and TRBJ1-5; 10 positions agree with TRBD1. The CDR3 length is 21 residues. CDR1 and CDR2 (germline): LNHDA, SQIVND (reference sequence). The V gene end was trimmed by 0 bases and the J gene end by 0 bases; junction bases not matched to a gene: 14.

The chain combines TRBV24-1 with TRBJ2-7; 9 bases fit TRBD1. The germline gives CDR1 KGHDR, CDR2 SFDVKD. The CDR3 has 14 amino acids. V was pared by 0 bases and J by 6 bases, with 2 bases of the junction left unmatched. CDR3 DNA: TGTGCCACCAGTGATTTGCGACAGGGGGGCGAGCAGTACTTC. This translates into CATSDLRQGGEQYF.

The chain carries TRBV12-3 or TRBV12-4 and TRBJ2-7; D is uncertain. This CDR3 comprises 11 residues. V was cut by 5 bases and J by 0 bases, with 2 bases left in between. The CDR3 sequence: CASSHSYEQYF. CDR3 nucleotides: TGTGCCAGCAGTCACTCCTACGAGCAGTACTTC.

Only one count was recorded for this clone. The rearrangement joins TRBV7-2 to TRBJ1-3; D ambiguous. The CDR3 has 17 amino acids. CDR1 SGHTA and CDR2 FQGNSA come from the germline V gene. Trimming pared 1 base from V and 0 bases from J, leaving 13 bases between. CDR3 nucleotide sequence: TGTGCCAGCAGCTTAGAATTTTCGGGAATCTCTGGAAACACCATATATTTT. Protein: CASSLEFSGISGNTIYF. Full variable domain (remainder filled in from reference TRBV7-2 and TRBJ1-3): GAGVSQSPSNKVTEKGKDVELRCDPISGHTALYWYRQSLGQGLEFLIYFQGNSAPDKSGLPSDRFSAERTGGSVSTLTIQRTQQEDSAVYLCASSLEFSGISGNTIYFGEGSWLTVV.